Reported below is one TCR beta chain. Its target is unknown. Recipients received nonmyeloablative bone marrow transplants from related graft donors, with transient mixed chimerism. CD4+CD25+CD127- Tregs, CD4+CD25- non-Tregs, CD4 and CD8 cells were sorted. Only in-frame clones appear in the TCRdb table, and some are missing; sequencing was by immunoSEQ multiplex PCR. The sample carries tens of thousands of clones, approximately 87% recorded once. The sample originates from a study of Tregs in tolerant kidney transplant recipients. Study outcomes and limitations: Antigen-driven expansion was suggested because donor-specific Tregs expanded more than all Tregs in tolerant patients. Nucleotide sequences could not be compared across some patients' samples due to primer changes. Expanding Tregs on activated donor B cells appeared to best identify donor-specific TCRbeta clones.

The V and J ends lost 8 bases and 7 bases respectively, with 17 bases between them. From germline, CDR1 is SGHAT and CDR2 FQNNGV. This CDR3 spans 13 amino acids. The source material was CD4+ T cells from blood (PBMCs), sampled 6 months after the transplant. This chain uses TRBV11-2 with TRBJ2-5, with D possibly being TRBD1 (6 bases). The receptor was isolated from a human patient who received a combined kidney and bone marrow transplant. Some T cells may have originated in the graft donor. The CDR3 nucleotides are TGTGCCAGCCGAAAACAGGGTCAGGGGACCCAGTACTTC. Encoded protein: CASRKQGQGTQYF.